This TCR beta chain was recorded in a study of a mutant IDH1 vaccine in newly diagnosed glioma. Points from the study as a whole: Whatever changes occurred in top peripheral T cell clonotypes seemed unrelated to pseudoprogression.

Time point described: week 35, safety follow-up. Each dose delivered 300 ug of mutant IDH1 20-mer peptide subcutaneously with imiquimod. Some clones are missing from TCRdb's copy, which holds only in-frame ones; the method was immunoSEQ multiplex PCR. The table lists tens of thousands of clones, roughly 74% of them singletons, with roughly 5% in the top ten. A note on this clone: Its antigen is as yet unknown.

The V gene lost 4 bases and the J gene lost 2 bases, with 11 bases spanning the gap. Germline V gene sequence: CDR1 SGHAT, CDR2 FQNNGV. The CDR3 has 14 residues. The receptor was isolated from a man between 45 and 60 years old with glioma. The chain is built from TRBV11-2 and TRBJ1-1; D might be TRBD1 (6 bases). Material: PBMCs, obtained from a glioma patient whose treatment included an IDH1 peptide vaccine. The CDR3 reads CASSSGGGNTEAFF. CDR3 coding DNA: TGTGCCAGCAGCTCGGGGGGGGGCAACACTGAAGCTTTCTTT.